The 27 T cell receptor beta chains below were found in one sample sequenced in a study of shared clonotypes between healthy human individuals. Here immunoSEQ multiplex PCR was the method, and the copy in TCRdb shows in-frame clones only, minus some. The sample shows roughly 1,100,000 clones, approximately 76% of them seen only once. Sequencing was done on a sample of memory CD4+ T cells sorted from blood. Subset indicated: CD45RA-negative fraction. These receptors were taken from a man younger than 35 in good health.

The V call is TRBV27, the J call TRBJ1-4, with 9 bases matching TRBD1. Germline CDR1 is MNHEY and CDR2 is SMNVEV (reference sequence). V was clipped by 4 bases and J by 2 bases; unmatched bases: 8. CDR3 size: 17 residues. The CDR3 coding sequence is TGTGCCAGCAGTTCCCGGACAGGGGCCCTCACTAATGAAAAACTGTTTTTT. This encodes CASSSRTGALTNEKLFF.

The V call is TRBV6-6, the J call TRBJ2-3; D is uncertain. The V end lost 2 bases, the J end lost 7 bases, and 4 bases lay between the germline ends. Germline V gene sequence: CDR1 MNHNY, CDR2 SVGAGI (reference sequence). The CDR3 sequence is 11 residues long. The CDR3 protein is CASSYTYTQYF. The CDR3 DNA follows: TGTGCCAGCAGTTACACCTATACGCAGTATTTT.

The rearrangement joins TRBV5-1 to TRBJ2-1; 7 nucleotides match TRBD1. V lost 3 bases, J lost 8 bases, and 5 bases stayed unmatched. The CDR3 sequence is 13 residues long. Germline loops: CDR1 SGHRS, CDR2 YFSETQ. This CDR3 is CASSSRQGDEQFF. The CDR3 region has the DNA TGCGCCAGCAGCTCAAGACAGGGCGATGAGCAGTTCTTC.

Comment on this clone: One junction end does not reproduce the germline sequence, and a read error may be involved. This rearrangement joins TRBV9 to TRBJ2-1; D unresolved. CDR3 length equals 14 residues. Germline-derived CDR1 and CDR2 are SGDLS and YYNGEE. Here the CDR3 DNA reads TGTGCCAGCACCCGTAGTGGCTCCAACAATGAGCAGTTCTTC. It is translated as CASTRSGSNNEQFF.

V and J are TRBV19 and TRBJ1-5; weak D call: TRBD1 (5 bases). Looked up from germline, CDR1 is LNHDA and CDR2 is SQIVND (reference sequence). There are 14 residues in the CDR3. Deletions cut 5 bases from V and 9 bases from J, with 17 bases between. The CDR3 bases are TGTGCCAGTAGTCGTTCCAGGGTCTATGGGCCCCAGCATTTT. Translation: CASSRSRVYGPQHF.

V and J are TRBV30 and TRBJ2-3, with 14 bases aligning to TRBD2. CDR3 length equals 14 residues. With 5 bases clipped from V and 5 bases from J, the junction kept 3 bases outside the gene matches. CDR1 and CDR2 (germline): GTSNPN, SVGIG (reference sequence). As DNA, the CDR3 is TGTGCCTGGGGACTAGCGGGGGGTGGAGATACGCAGTATTTT. It codes for CAWGLAGGGDTQYF. The whole variable domain, filled in from reference TRBV30 and TRBJ2-3, reads SQTIHQWPATLVQPVGSPLSLECTVEGTSNPNLYWYRQAAGRGLQLLFYSVGIGQISSEVPQNLSASRPQDRQFILSSKKLLLSDSGFYLCAWGLAGGGDTQYFGPGTRLTVL.

V and J are TRBV28 and TRBJ1-5, with D uncertain. This CDR3 has 14 residues. V lost 3 bases to trimming and J lost 0 bases, with 6 bases between them. Germline CDR1 reads MDHEN; CDR2 reads SYDVKM. CDR3 nucleotides: TGTGCCAGCAGTTTGGGGTCTAGCAATCAGCCCCAGCATTTT. It codes for CASSLGSSNQPQHF. The variable domain in full, with the rest retrieved from reference TRBV28 and TRBJ1-5, is DVKVTQSSRYLVKRTGEKVFLECVQDMDHENMFWYRQDPGLGLRLIYFSYDVKMKEKGDIPEGYSVSREKKERFSLILESASTNQTSMYLCASSLGSSNQPQHFGDGTRLSIL.

This rearrangement joins TRBV18 to TRBJ1-4; D might be TRBD1 (6 bases). Between the trimmed V and J ends, which lost 3 bases and 7 bases, there was a span of 15 bases. The CDR3 contains 15 residues. Looked up from germline, CDR1 is KGHSH and CDR2 is LQKENI. CDR3: CASSPRTESGEKLFF. The DNA of the CDR3 is TGTGCCAGCTCACCTAGGACAGAGTCGGGTGAAAAACTGTTTTTT.

The chain is built from TRBV7-2 and TRBJ2-2; the D call may be TRBD1 or TRBD2 (5 bases each). Trimming stripped 5 bases from V and 8 bases from J, with 21 bases between. From germline, CDR1 is SGHTA and CDR2 FQGNSA. This CDR3 is built from 16 residues. DNA of the CDR3: TGTGCCAGCAGCCCCCTTGGGGGAGTTGCCAGGGGGGAGCTGTTTTTT. This codes for CASSPLGGVARGELFF.

This chain uses TRBV2 with TRBJ1-5; D ambiguous. The CDR3 has 14 amino acids. Germline CDR1 SNHLY, CDR2 FYNNEI. V was clipped by 3 bases and J by 4 bases, with 10 bases between them. The CDR3 DNA sequence: TGTGCCAGCAGTGATAGGTCGAAGAATCAGCCCCAGCATTTT. This codes for CASSDRSKNQPQHF.

The V call is TRBV18, the J call TRBJ2-7; maybe TRBD1 (6 bases). The CDR3 has 14 amino acids. From germline, CDR1 is KGHSH and CDR2 LQKENI. Trimming removed 2 bases from V and 2 bases from J, with 10 bases in between. CDR3 in DNA: TGTGCCAGCTCACCAACATCAGGGGCCTACGAGCAGTACTTC. Its translation: CASSPTSGAYEQYF.

The V call is TRBV5-4, the J call TRBJ2-5; D might be TRBD1 or TRBD2, each matching 5 bases. Deletions cut 4 bases from V and 5 bases from J, with 15 bases between. CDR1 is SGHNT and CDR2 is YYREEE in the germline V gene (reference sequence). The CDR3 extends over 14 amino acids. The CDR3 nucleotides read TGTGCCAGCAGCCGTATACCGGGGCGGGAGACCCAGTACTTC. It yields the protein CASSRIPGRETQYF.

This clone was seen just once. The chain combines TRBV27 with TRBJ1-2, with 9 bases fitting TRBD1. The CDR3 loop spans 13 amino acids. CDR1 is MNHEY and CDR2 is SMNVEV in the germline V gene (reference sequence). V lost 6 bases and J lost 7; bases outside the gene matches: 6. Here the CDR3 reads CASRDRGVGGYTF. CDR3 in DNA: TGTGCCAGCAGGGACAGGGGTGTGGGTGGCTACACCTTC.

The chain combines TRBV9 with TRBJ2-1, with 8 nucleotides matching TRBD2. V was pared by 0 bases and J by 6 bases, with 11 bases of the junction left unmatched. Germline values: CDR1 SGDLS, CDR2 YYNGEE. The CDR3 runs 17 residues. Here the CDR3 DNA reads TGTGCCAGCAGCGTAGGAAGCGGGAGCATAGGGGTCAATGAGCAGTTCTTC. Protein sequence: CASSVGSGSIGVNEQFF.

The chain uses TRBV25-1 and TRBJ1-4, with 9 bases identical to TRBD1. V was pared by 4 bases and J by 2 bases, with 8 bases of the junction left unmatched. In germline, CDR1 is MGHDK, CDR2 SYGVNS. The CDR3 is 17 amino acids. DNA for the CDR3: TGTGCCAGCAGTGCTCGCATACAGGGGGCGACTAATGAAAAACTGTTTTTT. As protein: CASSARIQGATNEKLFF.

Of note for this clone: A far more abundant clone sits one base away, making this likely a read error. The gene calls are TRBV5-6 and TRBJ2-2; the match to TRBD1 covers 8 bases. CDR1 is SGHDT, CDR2 YYEEEE, per germline. With 4 bases clipped from V and 13 bases from J, the junction kept 12 bases outside the gene matches. The CDR3 sequence is 14 residues long. The DNA for the CDR3 is TGTGCCAGCAGCAATACTGACAGGGGCTGGGGGCTGTTTTTT. Translation: CASSNTDRGWGLFF.

To note about this clone: Other DNA sequences in the sample encode the same CDR3. The chain couples TRBV2 to TRBJ2-7; D tentatively reads TRBD1 or TRBD2 (7 bases each). The CDR3 totals 13 residues. V lost 4 bases, J lost 4 bases, and 11 bases lay in between. Germline assignment: CDR1 SNHLY and CDR2 FYNNEI. In DNA form, the CDR3 reads TGTGCCAGCAGTGCAGGGGGAGGGTACGAGCAGTACTTC. It is translated as CASSAGGGYEQYF.

This chain joins TRBV11-2 and TRBJ1-2; TRBD1 is a possible D gene (5 bases). This CDR3 region has 16 residues. CDR1 is SGHAT and CDR2 is FQNNGV in the germline V gene. V was cut by 5 bases and J by 3 bases, with 19 bases left in between. For the CDR3, the DNA is TGTGCCAGCAGCCCTCAGGGTTTTGGGAACTACTATGGCTACACCTTC. Its protein product is CASSPQGFGNYYGYTF.

The DNA for the CDR3 is TGTGCCAGCAGCTGGGGACAGGGGGCGCCCACTGAAGCTTTCTTT. It yields the protein CASSWGQGAPTEAFF. This chain connects TRBV5-5 to TRBJ1-1, with 12 positions matching TRBD1. CDR1 and CDR2 from the germline V gene are SGHKS and YYEKEE (reference sequence). J lost 4 bases, V lost 3 bases, and 4 bases had no gene match. The CDR3 totals 15 residues.

This chain joins TRBV6-5 and TRBJ2-7, with 8 bases fitting TRBD2. Germline V lookup: CDR1 MNHEY, CDR2 SVGAGI. This CDR3 is 15 amino acids long. The junction had 3 bases not matched to a gene; V was cut back by 2 bases and J by 0 bases. CDR3 nucleotide sequence: TGTGCCAGCAGTTACCCAGCGGGGGACTCCTACGAGCAGTACTTC. Protein: CASSYPAGDSYEQYF.

The V and J genes are TRBV7-9 and TRBJ2-1; D may match TRBD1 or TRBD2 (5 bases each). With 5 bases removed from V and 4 bases from J, the gap between germline ends came to 15 bases. The CDR3 extends over 15 amino acids. Germline values: CDR1 SEHNR, CDR2 FQNEAQ (reference sequence). CDR3 sequence: CASSPGTDFYNEQFF. The CDR3 DNA sequence: TGTGCCAGCAGCCCCGGGACGGACTTTTACAATGAGCAGTTCTTC.

The rearrangement links TRBV18 to TRBJ2-1, with 8 bases lining up with TRBD2. The junction had 8 bases not matched to a gene; V was cut back by 4 bases and J by 6 bases. The germline CDR1 and CDR2 sequences are KGHSH and LQKENI. There are 15 residues in the CDR3. CDR3 in DNA: TGTGCCAGCTCACTGGGACTAGAGAGGACCAATGAGCAGTTCTTC. It specifies CASSLGLERTNEQFF.

The genes are TRBV7-3 and TRBJ2-2; D unclear. V lost 3 bases to trimming and J lost 1 base, with 3 bases between them. The germline gives CDR1 SGHTA, CDR2 FQGTGA. The CDR3 length is 13 residues. Here the CDR3 reads CASSFGNTGELFF. The CDR3 DNA sequence: TGTGCCAGCAGCTTTGGGAACACCGGGGAGCTGTTTTTT.

This clone was seen once. The chain employs TRBV27 and TRBJ1-2, with TRBD1 matching over 9 bases. The length of the CDR3 is 14 residues. V was pared by 4 bases and J by 3 bases, with 3 bases of the junction left unmatched. The germline V gene encodes CDR1 MNHEY and CDR2 SMNVEV (reference sequence). This CDR3 reads CASSSTGGYYGYTF. The CDR3 DNA sequence: TGTGCCAGCAGTTCCACAGGGGGCTACTATGGCTACACCTTC.

V usage is TRBV14 and J usage is TRBJ2-7, with TRBD2 identical over 7 bases. After removal of 3 bases from V and 6 bases from J, the junction contained 2 bases not matched to a gene. Germline V gene data show CDR1 as SGHDN and CDR2 as FVKESK. The CDR3 extends over 12 amino acids. The CDR3 here is CASSQGRVEQYF. The CDR3 nucleotides are TGTGCCAGCAGCCAGGGGAGGGTCGAGCAGTACTTC. Combining the CDR3 with reference TRBV14 and TRBJ2-7 gives the whole variable domain EAGVTQFPSHSVIEKGQTVTLRCDPISGHDNLYWYRRVMGKEIKFLLHFVKESKQDESGMPNNRFLAERTGGTYSTLKVQPAELEDSGVYFCASSQGRVEQYFGPGTRLTVT.

The CDR3: CASSVDSNEKLFF. The CDR3, as DNA: TGTGCCAGCAGCGTAGACAGTAATGAAAAACTGTTTTTT. This chain uses TRBV9 with TRBJ1-4; D remains ambiguous. This CDR3 comprises 13 residues. Germline V CDR1 and CDR2: SGDLS, YYNGEE. V lost 0 bases and J 4 bases, leaving 4 bases between the germline ends.

A word on this clone: The same CDR3 also results from other DNA sequences found in this sample. The rearrangement joins TRBV30 to TRBJ2-1, with D perhaps TRBD2 (6 bases). There are 14 residues in the CDR3. Germline V gives CDR1 GTSNPN, CDR2 SVGIG (reference sequence). Trimming cost V 0 bases and J 1 base, with 7 bases left between them. CDR3 residues: CAWSVGTSYNEQFF. The CDR3 DNA is TGTGCCTGGAGTGTAGGGACTTCCTACAATGAGCAGTTCTTC.